This TCR beta chain was sequenced during a study of blood T cell repertoires in COVID-19. V lost 7 bases and J lost 6; bases outside the gene matches: 10. Germline CDR1 and CDR2: SQVTM and ANQGSEA. The length of the CDR3 is 13 residues. TCRdb's table, derived via immunoSEQ multiplex PCR, lists solely in-frame clones and lacks some. The table includes around 250,000 clones, about 88% detected once. The sequencing input was PBMCs or T cells enriched from blood (not recorded which). The sequence was obtained from a woman aged 45-60 years who had recovered from COVID-19. The chain has TRBV29-1 and TRBJ2-7; 9 nucleotides agree with TRBD2. The CDR3 region has the DNA TGCAGCGCCTTAGCGGGAGTACTTTCCGAGCAGTACTTC. It encodes CSALAGVLSEQYF.